A selection of T cell receptor beta chains follows, all from one sample in a study of T cells after posttransplantation cyclophosphamide. Some clones are missing from TCRdb's copy, which holds only in-frame ones; the method was immunoSEQ multiplex PCR. This sample includes more than 35,000 clones with no singletons; its ten biggest clones take up 2.5%. The sample was PBMCs. The receptors derive from a man aged 45-65 years in good health, CMV-negative, and a related stem cell transplant donor. The CDR3 runs from the conserved cysteine through the conserved F or W. A D gene is named only where the DNA matches it firmly. Some rows mark clone size as missing; the rest say once, few, many or name a class of expanded clone.

j_call clone_size d_call v_call cdr3_nt cdr3_aa
TRBJ1-2 many TRBD1 TRBV5-1 TGCGCCAGCAGCCAACAGGGGTGGAAGGGCTATGGCTACACCTTC CASSQQGWKGYGYTF
TRBJ2-7 few TRBD1 TRBV6-5 TGTGCCAGCAGTTATCTAGGGACAGGGGGGGACTACGAGCAGTACTTC CASSYLGTGGDYEQYF
TRBJ2-5 - - TRBV27 TGTGCCAGCAGTCTTAACCCTACCTTCCAAGAGACCCAGTACTTC CASSLNPTFQETQYF
TRBJ2-3 many - TRBV5-1 TGCGCCAGCAGCCCACTTTCCAGGGGAACAGATACGCAGTATTTT CASSPLSRGTDTQYF
TRBJ1-5 many - TRBV9 TGTGCCAGCAGCGAAGGTTCTGGAGGTCAGCCCCAGCATTTT CASSEGSGGQPQHF
TRBJ1-6 many TRBD1 TRBV9 TGTGCCAGCAGCGTAGCGCCCGGACAGGGTGGATCACCCCTCCACTTT CASSVAPGQGGSPLHF
TRBJ2-1 many TRBD2 TRBV28 TGTGCCAGCAGTCCGACTAGCGGGAGCTCCTACAATGAGCAGTTCTTC CASSPTSGSSYNEQFF
TRBJ2-1 many TRBD1 TRBV6-4 TGTGCCAGCAGTGATTCCCAGGGGGCGAATGAGCAGTTCTTC CASSDSQGANEQFF
TRBJ1-1 many TRBD1 TRBV7-2 TGTGCCAGCAGCCGATACGGACAGGGTGACACTGAAGCTTTCTTT CASSRYGQGDTEAFF
TRBJ1-1 few - TRBV7-9 TGTGCCAGCAGCAAGGTCCGGCAGACAAGCTCGGACACTGAAGCTTTCTTT CASSKVRQTSSDTEAFF
TRBJ1-2 few - TRBV9 TGTGCCAGCAGCCCCCTTGGGGGCGGCTATGGCTACACCTTC CASSPLGGGYGYTF
TRBJ2-5 - - TRBV11-2 TGTGCCAGCAGCCAATATGGGTCTGGAGGGGGCCGGGGGACCCAGTACTTC CASSQYGSGGGRGTQYF
TRBJ2-7 many - TRBV5-4 TGTGCCAGCAGCTTTTCGGCGGGAAGTATAGTTATGTACTTC CASSFSAGSIVMYF
TRBJ1-2 many - TRBV7-8 TGTGCCAGCAGCTTAGTCAGTCAATATGGCTACACCTTC CASSLVSQYGYTF
TRBJ1-5 many TRBD1 TRBV27 TGTGCCAGCAGTGCCGTTGGACAGGGAAGATGGCAGCCCCAGCATTTT CASSAVGQGRWQPQHF
TRBJ1-2 many - TRBV4-2 TGTGCCAGCAGCCAAGAAACTTTTGGTGGCTACACCTTC CASSQETFGGYTF
TRBJ2-7 many - TRBV7-9 TGTGCCAGCAGCTTAAGGGGCTACGAGCAGTACTTC CASSLRGYEQYF
TRBJ2-1 many TRBD2 TRBV10-2 TGCGCCAGCAGTGAGTCGGTAGCGGGGAACCCATGGCAGTTCTTC CASSESVAGNPWQFF
TRBJ1-3 many TRBD1 TRBV19 TGTGCCAGTAGACCTGTGGTCAGGGGGCTCGGAAACACCATATATTTT CASRPVVRGLGNTIYF
TRBJ1-2 many - TRBV10-3 TGTGCCATCAGTGAAATGCAGGGGACCTATGGCTACACCTTC CAISEMQGTYGYTF
TRBJ1-5 many - TRBV18 TGTGCCAGCACGCTGTCATCCCAAGGAGATCAGCCCCAGCATTTT CASTLSSQGDQPQHF
TRBJ2-2 many - TRBV7-6 TGTGCCAGCAGCCCTGGCAGGGGAAACGGGGAGCTGTTTTTT CASSPGRGNGELFF
TRBJ2-7 many - TRBV30 TGTGCCTGTCAGGGATTGCACTACGAGCAGTACTTC CACQGLHYEQYF
TRBJ2-2 many TRBD1 TRBV6-1 TGTGCCAGCAATCGACAGGGATATAACACCGGGGAGCTGTTTTTT CASNRQGYNTGELFF
TRBJ2-3 - - TRBV6-5 TGTGCCAGCAGTTACTCGACAGAAACGGATACGCAGTATTTT CASSYSTETDTQYF
TRBJ1-1 many - TRBV7-2 TGTGCCAGCAGCCAAGGGGAGGGGCTGGAGGCTTTCTTT CASSQGEGLEAFF
TRBJ2-3 many TRBD2 TRBV30 TGTGCCTGGCAGCTAGCGGTGATCACAGATACGCAGTATTTT CAWQLAVITDTQYF
TRBJ1-1 many - TRBV7-8 TGTGCCAGCAGCTTACAAGTAGTGAACACTGAAGCTTTCTTT CASSLQVVNTEAFF
TRBJ1-4 - TRBD1 TRBV6-6 TGTGCCAGCAGTTTTCGACAGGGGGCGCGGGATGAAAAACTGTTTTTT CASSFRQGARDEKLFF
TRBJ2-5 many - TRBV5-1 TGCGCCAGCAGCTTCTCCACTACTACTTCCCCAGAGACCCAGTACTTC CASSFSTTTSPETQYF
TRBJ1-1 - - TRBV2 TGTGCCAGCAGCACGATCAGCGCGTCTGAAGCTTTCTTT CASSTISASEAFF
TRBJ1-5 many TRBD1 TRBV27 TGTGCCAGCAGTCCGGACAGGGGGAATCAGCCCCAGCATTTT CASSPDRGNQPQHF
TRBJ2-3 many TRBD1 TRBV4-3 TGCGCCAGCAGCCAAGAGGGACCCGGGACAGGGGCGACAGATACGCAGTATTTT CASSQEGPGTGATDTQYF
TRBJ1-4 few TRBD1 TRBV29-1 TGCAGCGTTGGGGGACAGACAACTAATGAAAAACTGTTTTTT CSVGGQTTNEKLFF
TRBJ2-1 many TRBD1 TRBV7-3 TGTGCCAGCAGCCGTGGGGGGACAGGGACCAATGAGCAGTTCTTC CASSRGGTGTNEQFF
TRBJ1-2 many - TRBV10-3 TGTGCCATCAGACCCCAGGGCGCGAATGGCTACACCTTC CAIRPQGANGYTF
TRBJ2-3 few - TRBV9 TGTGCCAGCAGCGGGCGACAGACGGGAGAGTCCACAGATACGCAGTATTTT CASSGRQTGESTDTQYF
TRBJ1-1 many - TRBV2 TGTGCCAGCAAGAGAGGGGGGAACACTGAAGCTTTCTTT CASKRGGNTEAFF